A selection of T cell receptor beta chains follows, all from one sample in a study of CD8+CD57+ T cells in acquired aplastic anemia. TCRdb itself ran the reads through MiXCR, one entry per CDR3 protein. The sample records around 200,000 distinct CDR3 sequences, around 59% being singletons. What was sequenced was sorted CD4+, CD8+, or CD8+CD57+ T cells (not recorded which) from PBMCs. Receptors were obtained from a human donor in good health, serving as a control. CDR3s include the opening cysteine and the closing phenylalanine or tryptophan. The order of the fields is clone size, D gene, V gene, J gene, CDR3 protein, CDR3 DNA. A D gene is named only where the DNA matches it firmly. Clone size appears in some rows only: once, few, many, or a class for an expanded clone.

size: .
D: .
V: TRBV7-9
J: TRBJ2-1
CDR3: CASSDGSGEGSYNEQFF
DNA: TGTGCCAGCAGCGACGGCTCCGGAGAGGGCTCCTACAATGAGCAGTTCTTC

size: many
D: .
V: TRBV5-1
J: TRBJ1-3
CDR3: CASSSGSGNTIYF
DNA: TGCGCCAGCAGCTCCGGGAGTGGAAACACCATATATTTT

size: .
D: .
V: TRBV7-2
J: TRBJ1-5
CDR3: CASSLTRVGEPQHF
DNA: TGTGCCAGCAGCTTAACCCGGGTCGGAGAGCCCCAGCATTTT

size: many
D: .
V: TRBV28
J: TRBJ2-7
CDR3: CASSSQGNEQYF
DNA: TGTGCCAGCAGCTCTCAGGGGAACGAGCAGTACTTC

size: few
D: TRBD1
V: TRBV7-2
J: TRBJ2-7
CDR3: CASRTGGIYEQYF
DNA: TGTGCCAGCAGGACAGGGGGGATCTACGAGCAGTACTTC

size: once
D: .
V: TRBV10-3
J: TRBJ2-5
CDR3: CAISETRTVQYF
DNA: TGTGCCATCAGTGAGACGCGGACGGTCCAGTACTTC

size: .
D: TRBD2
V: TRBV10-2
J: TRBJ2-1
CDR3: CASNAGTSGGAVYNEQFF
DNA: TGCGCCAGCAACGCCGGGACTAGCGGGGGGGCGGTCTACAATGAGCAGTTCTTC

size: .
D: .
V: TRBV19
J: TRBJ2-7
CDR3: CASSRTVSYEQYF
DNA: TGTGCCAGTTCCCGGACCGTCTCCTACGAGCAGTACTTC

size: .
D: TRBD1
V: TRBV20-1
J: TRBJ1-3
CDR3: CSARHRDRGRGNTIYF
DNA: TGCAGTGCTAGACATCGGGACAGGGGGCGCGGAAACACCATATATTTT

size: .
D: .
V: TRBV10-3
J: TRBJ1-1
CDR3: CAISDSRATEAFF
DNA: TGTGCCATCAGTGACAGTCGAGCCACTGAAGCTTTCTTT

size: once
D: .
V: TRBV20-1
J: TRBJ1-5
CDR3: CSAAYPNPHTKGGQPQHF
DNA: TGCAGTGCCGCATATCCCAACCCCCATACGAAGGGTGGTCAGCCCCAGCATTTT

size: many
D: .
V: TRBV7-2
J: TRBJ2-1
CDR3: CASSLAISSYNEQFF
DNA: TGTGCCAGCAGCTTAGCGATAAGCTCCTACAATGAGCAGTTCTTC

size: .
D: TRBD2
V: TRBV9
J: TRBJ2-1
CDR3: CASSLRGRDEQFF
DNA: TGTGCCAGCAGCCTGCGGGGGAGGGATGAGCAGTTCTTC

size: .
D: TRBD1
V: TRBV19
J: TRBJ1-1
CDR3: CASSRGTGPEAFF
DNA: TGTGCCAGTAGTAGGGGGACAGGGCCTGAAGCTTTCTTT

size: .
D: .
V: TRBV29-1
J: TRBJ1-2
CDR3: CSANLPNYGYTF
DNA: TGCAGCGCAAATCTACCTAACTATGGCTACACCTTC

size: .
D: .
V: TRBV18
J: TRBJ1-6
CDR3: CASSRANSPLHF
DNA: TGTGCCAGCTCCAGGGCCAATTCACCCCTCCACTTT

size: .
D: TRBD1
V: TRBV6-2/TRBV6-3
J: TRBJ2-7
CDR3: CASSYQERDRPTYEQYF
DNA: TGTGCCAGCAGTTACCAAGAAAGGGACAGACCGACCTACGAGCAGTACTTC

size: once
D: .
V: TRBV7-5
J: TRBJ1-2
CDR3: CISVPEAYLTAKERLNYGYTF
DNA: .

size: once
D: .
V: TRBV12-3/TRBV12-4
J: TRBJ2-7
CDR3: CASSLPQGRDPEQYF
DNA: TGTGCCAGCAGCCTCCCTCAGGGCAGGGATCCCGAGCAGTACTTC

size: .
D: .
V: TRBV3-1
J: TRBJ1-1
CDR3: CASSSSVGEMNTEAFF
DNA: TGTGCCAGCAGCTCGTCGGTGGGGGAAATGAACACTGAAGCTTTCTTT

size: .
D: TRBD1
V: TRBV9
J: TRBJ2-7
CDR3: CASRIGTGGEQYF
DNA: TGTGCCAGCAGAATCGGGACAGGGGGAGAGCAGTACTTC

size: many
D: TRBD2
V: TRBV15
J: TRBJ2-1
CDR3: CATSRDPGTSGGFATYNEQFF
DNA: TGTGCCACCAGCAGAGATCCAGGAACTAGCGGGGGCTTCGCTACCTACAATGAGCAGTTCTTC

size: many
D: TRBD1
V: TRBV5-1
J: TRBJ2-2
CDR3: CASSLGGQGSTGELFF
DNA: TGCGCCAGCAGCTTGGGGGGACAGGGGAGCACCGGGGAGCTGTTTTTT

size: .
D: .
V: TRBV10-2
J: TRBJ1-4
CDR3: CASSELAAGLNNEKLFF
DNA: TGCGCCAGCAGTGAGTTGGCAGCGGGACTGAATAATGAAAAACTGTTTTTT

size: .
D: TRBD2
V: TRBV10-1
J: TRBJ2-2
CDR3: CASSGPTSAGELFF
DNA: TGCGCCAGCAGTGGACCAACTAGCGCCGGGGAGCTGTTTTTT

size: .
D: .
V: TRBV7-9
J: TRBJ2-5
CDR3: CASSFVRDQETQYF
DNA: TGTGCCAGCAGCTTCGTCCGGGACCAAGAGACCCAGTACTTC

size: few
D: .
V: TRBV20-1
J: TRBJ2-6
CDR3: CSAVGRANVLTF
DNA: TGCAGTGCTGTGGGTCGGGCCAACGTCCTGACTTTC

size: many
D: .
V: TRBV5-8
J: TRBJ1-1
CDR3: CASSFGGLGGAFF
DNA: TGTGCCAGCAGCTTTGGGGGTTTAGGTGGAGCTTTCTTT

size: .
D: .
V: TRBV5-1
J: TRBJ2-7
CDR3: CASSPISSSYEQYF
DNA: TGCGCCAGCAGCCCCATATCGAGCTCCTACGAGCAGTACTTC

size: .
D: .
V: TRBV5-8
J: TRBJ2-7
CDR3: CASRYRDSYEQYF
DNA: TGTGCCAGCAGATATCGGGATTCCTACGAGCAGTACTTC

size: .
D: .
V: TRBV24-1
J: TRBJ2-3
CDR3: CATSGGASLTDTQYF
DNA: TGTGCCACTAGTGGAGGGGCTTCCCTCACAGATACGCAGTATTTT

size: .
D: .
V: TRBV14
J: TRBJ1-2
CDR3: CASSLDGHVGDYTF
DNA: TGTGCCAGCAGCCTCGATGGCCACGTGGGAGACTACACCTTC

size: few
D: TRBD1
V: TRBV10-3
J: TRBJ2-7
CDR3: CAISARDRVTYEQYF
DNA: TGTGCCATCAGTGCCCGGGACAGGGTGACCTACGAGCAGTACTTC

size: many
D: TRBD1
V: TRBV12-3/TRBV12-4
J: TRBJ1-1
CDR3: CASNQGGERGAFF
DNA: TGTGCCAGCAACCAGGGGGGGGAGCGAGGGGCTTTCTTT

size: many
D: .
V: TRBV6-5
J: TRBJ1-1
CDR3: CASSFAGVNTEAFF
DNA: TGTGCCAGCAGTTTTGCGGGGGTGAACACTGAAGCTTTCTTT

size: many
D: TRBD1
V: TRBV7-2
J: TRBJ1-1
CDR3: CASSLRTGGSTEAFF
DNA: TGTGCCAGCAGCCTCCGGACAGGGGGGAGCACTGAAGCTTTCTTT

size: once
D: .
V: TRBV7-6
J: TRBJ1-3
CDR3: CASSLGDTIYF
DNA: TGTGCCAGCAGCTTAGGGGACACCATATATTTT

size: .
D: .
V: TRBV19
J: TRBJ1-5
CDR3: CASSLNPGNGNQPQHF
DNA: TGTGCCAGCAGCTTGAATCCGGGGAACGGCAATCAGCCCCAGCATTTT

size: .
D: .
V: TRBV4-3
J: TRBJ1-1
CDR3: CASSQDPSLLNTEAFF
DNA: TGCGCCAGCAGCCAAGATCCCTCCTTATTGAACACTGAAGCTTTCTTT

size: few
D: .
V: TRBV27
J: TRBJ1-2
CDR3: CASSSRQPYGYTF
DNA: TGTGCCAGCAGTTCTAGACAGCCTTATGGCTACACCTTC

size: many
D: .
V: TRBV5-1
J: TRBJ1-4
CDR3: CASSSTGSTEKLFF
DNA: TGCGCCAGCAGCTCGACAGGATCTACAGAAAAACTGTTTTTT

size: .
D: TRBD1
V: TRBV2
J: TRBJ1-5
CDR3: CASSPGQGSNQPQHF
DNA: TGTGCCAGCAGTCCTGGACAGGGTAGCAATCAGCCCCAGCATTTT

size: .
D: .
V: TRBV24-1
J: TRBJ2-5
CDR3: CATSTAAQETQYF
DNA: TGTGCCACCAGTACGGCGGCCCAAGAGACCCAGTACTTC

size: once
D: .
V: TRBV7-2
J: TRBJ2-7
CDR3: CASSLATIYEQYF
DNA: TGTGCCAGCAGCTTAGCGACAATCTACGAGCAGTACTTC

size: .
D: .
V: TRBV20-1
J: TRBJ1-5
CDR3: CSARISGGQGDQPQHF
DNA: TGCAGTGCTAGGATATCCGGGGGGCAAGGGGATCAGCCCCAGCATTTT

size: few
D: TRBD1
V: TRBV4-3
J: TRBJ1-2
CDR3: CASSQDLVGPTGRVHGYTF
DNA: TGCGCCAGCAGCCAAGATCTGGTGGGTCCGACAGGGAGAGTACATGGCTACACCTTC

size: .
D: .
V: TRBV29-1
J: TRBJ2-5
CDR3: CSVEKSGTQYF
DNA: TGCAGCGTTGAGAAATCGGGGACCCAGTACTTC

size: few
D: TRBD1
V: TRBV7-8
J: TRBJ2-7
CDR3: CASSEYVGQGAWEQYF
DNA: TGTGCCAGCAGTGAATACGTGGGACAGGGGGCTTGGGAGCAGTACTTC

size: .
D: TRBD2
V: TRBV24-1
J: TRBJ2-1
CDR3: CATSDPGLAGGVQFF
DNA: TGTGCCACCAGTGACCCGGGACTAGCGGGGGGGGTGCAGTTCTTC

size: .
D: .
V: TRBV20-1
J: TRBJ2-3
CDR3: CSAPGLLADTQYF
DNA: TGCAGTGCCCCGGGACTTCTGGCAGATACACAGTATTTT

size: .
D: TRBD1
V: TRBV6-4
J: TRBJ2-3
CDR3: CASSITLPGTGVTDTQYF
DNA: TGTGCCAGCAGTATAACCTTGCCCGGGACAGGGGTGACAGATACGCAGTATTTT

size: .
D: .
V: TRBV6-5
J: TRBJ2-7
CDR3: CASRVDRNPTYEQYF
DNA: TGTGCCAGCAGGGTAGACAGGAACCCTACCTACGAGCAGTACTTC